The clone carrying this TCR beta chain has a count of ten or more. What it binds is unknown. V was clipped by 6 bases and J by 7 bases; unmatched bases: 8. The CDR3 is 13 amino acids. CDR1 and CDR2 from the germline V gene are SQVTM and ANQGSEA. The data stem from a study of T-cell reconstitution after alpha-beta-depleted transplantation in children. Study-wide results and limits: There were some patients whose high TCRbeta diversity at day 60 came from surviving recipient T cells and thymic progenitors. Newly produced T cells mostly accounted for T-cell counts and diversity one year post-transplant.

This sample's TCRbeta library carried unique molecular identifier barcodes. TCRdb itself ran the PCR reads through MiXCR, one entry per CDR3 protein. The repertoire has under 300,000 distinct CDR3 sequences, around a tenth of them found once; the top ten carry 23%. This material consisted of peripheral blood, taken 180 days after TCRalphabeta/CD19-depleted stem cell transplant. The receptor comes from a male patient between 2 and 15 years old who had a stem cell transplant for chronic granulomatous disease, so the T cells may come from the graft donor. The V gene is TRBV29-1, the J gene TRBJ2-5, with TRBD1 identical over 10 bases. Here the CDR3 DNA reads TGCAGCGTCCCCGGGACAGGGGTCGCGACCCAGTACTTC. Translated, it gives CSVPGTGVATQYF. Drawing the rest from reference TRBV29-1 and TRBJ2-5, the complete variable domain is SAVISQKPSRDICQRGTSLTIQCQVDSQVTMMFWYRQQPGQSLTLIATANQGSEATYESGFVIDKFPISRPNLTFSTLTVSNMSPEDSSIYLCSVPGTGVATQYFGPGTRLLVL.